This TCR beta chain was observed in a study of blood T cell repertoires in COVID-19. About the research overall: Acute-phase and convalescent COVID-19 samples originated in the United States, Italy and Spain. The cDNA or gDNA used as material had been derived from T cells, B-cell-depleted T cells, or PBMCs.

Under the authors' procedure: By means of reference gene primer amplification, nucleated cell counts were estimated. Profiled with immunoSEQ multiplex PCR; TCRdb holds only in-frame clones, not every one. V and J calls and clone size come straight from that table; D and trimming were deduced from the DNA. This repertoire shows approximately 400,000 clones, less than 90% found once; its top ten account for about 5.4%. The CDR3 length is 18 residues. Trimming cost V 2 bases and J 8 bases; bases outside gene matches: 16. Per the germline V gene, CDR1 is KGHSH and CDR2 is LQKENI. Two consecutive negative NP/OP PCR tests, clearance, or resolved symptoms defined Cohort 3 recovery.

V usage is TRBV18 and J usage is TRBJ1-3; 9 bases map to TRBD1. This sequence was found in a woman between 50 and 59 years old who had recovered from COVID-19. The sequencing sample was made of PBMCs or T cells enriched from blood (not recorded which). The CDR3 DNA is TGTGCCAGCTCACCAGTCCCGGGACAGGGTTTTAATAAGGACACCATATATTTT. It specifies CASSPVPGQGFNKDTIYF.